The rows below give T cell receptor beta chains drawn from one sample of a study of human T cells and chemical hapten exposure. TCRdb itself ran the RACE reads through MiXCR, one entry per CDR3 protein. The sample lists some 97,000 distinct CDR3 sequences; roughly a quarter were seen once. The sample here was whole blood, taken in connection with sensitization to the hapten diphenylcyclopropenone (DPC). The receptors stem from a man aged 35-49 years with alopecia areata. Some clones in this sample may be carry-over from other donors' samples. CDR3s leave out the opening cysteine and the closing phenylalanine or tryptophan. A D gene is named only where the DNA matches it firmly.

V | D | CDR3
TRBV12-3/TRBV12-4 | TRBD2 | ASSLRASGRDTQY
TRBV20-1 | TRBD2 | SAPRTSGRAYEQY
TRBV20-1 | NA | SARALAKNIQY
TRBV11-2 | TRBD2 | ASSLGTSALVDETQY
TRBV20-1 | TRBD1 | SASIPQGVSQPQH
TRBV4-2 | TRBD2 | ASSQELAGARNEQF
TRBV12-3/TRBV12-4 | TRBD2 | ASSLEIGLAGESQF
TRBV12-2 | NA | ASRLAARGSSYNEQF
TRBV6-6 | NA | ASSQTGRAEQY
TRBV6-1 | NA | ASSVKGPGQF
TRBV24-1 | NA | ATSVGSNQPQH
TRBV28 | NA | ASSLGGDYEQY
TRBV20-1 | NA | SASRGGNSPLH
TRBV18 | NA | ASSPPGHPGAF
TRBV28 | TRBD1 | ASSSPTGTGGHTQY
TRBV5-4 | NA | ASSGLGDEQY
TRBV12-3/TRBV12-4 | NA | ASKPGRLNTEAF
TRBV6-1 | NA | ASRGTGSVQPQH
TRBV12-3/TRBV12-4 | TRBD1 | ASSVDRVSQPQH
TRBV21-1 | NA | ASSNPCGASSYNSPLH
TRBV15 | TRBD1 | ATSRPQGARSTDTQY
TRBV7-2 | NA | ASSRDSSTGELF
TRBV7-9 | TRBD1 | ASSGRGSSYNEQF
TRBV3-1 | TRBD2 | ASSQGPAGGREQF
TRBV20-1 | NA | SARDKRTRFFYEQY
TRBV7-9 | NA | ASSLEGSGTDTQY
TRBV6-5 | NA | ASRTGTYEQY
TRBV19 | NA | ASSEHSSGANVLT
TRBV5-6 | TRBD1 | ASSLWGQTTGNTIY
TRBV3-1 | NA | ASSQGPGVTEQY
TRBV6-4 | NA | ASSPEKGLMNTEAF
TRBV6-6 | TRBD1 | ASRDTGQGRNQPQH
TRBV24-1 | NA | ATSDQGLGSYNEQF
TRBV12-3/TRBV12-4 | TRBD1 | ASRYSNRGNTEAF
TRBV7-2 | NA | ASSLTQTLETQY
TRBV20-1 | TRBD1 | SARPGQGYQETQY
TRBV29-1 | NA | SVEQGDPTDTQY
TRBV28 | NA | ASSSGTAGHTDTQY
TRBV5-5 | NA | ASSLVGRTEAF
TRBV7-9 | NA | ASSLQVAYEQY
TRBV20-1 | TRBD2 | SARRPGLAGAGELF
TRBV28 | TRBD1 | ASSSTGGIYEQY
TRBV15 | NA | ATSRAGLSRANQPQH
TRBV28 | NA | ASSYRQDSFLDEQY
TRBV20-1 | NA | SARPGNSNQPQH
TRBV28 | NA | ASSPTGTPYNEQF
TRBV12-3/TRBV12-4 | NA | ASRRATTGEQY
TRBV12-3/TRBV12-4 | NA | ASSFGTRDTQY
TRBV10-3 | NA | AISESSGQGGQPQH
TRBV5-1 | NA | ASSFRAENYNEQF
TRBV2 | NA | ASSGGYNEQF